The entry that follows covers one T cell receptor beta chain sequence. The same CDR3 is also encoded by other DNA sequences in this sample. The data belong to a study of blood T cell repertoires in COVID-19. Sequenced by immunoSEQ multiplex PCR; TCRdb stores in-frame clones only, minus some. The data contain about 200,000 clones, about nine tenths of them seen just once; the ten biggest clones take up about 2.2%. The TCR originated in a man aged 30 to 45 who had recovered from COVID-19. Sequences were obtained from peripheral blood.

The DNA for the CDR3 is TGTGCCAGCAGCCAAGATCGCGGGGGGCAAGAGACCCAGTACTTC. It is translated as CASSQDRGGQETQYF. The chain carries TRBV4-2 and TRBJ2-5, with 8 bases that match TRBD2. V shed 0 bases and J 2 bases; nucleotides not matched to a gene: 2. The CDR3 has 15 residues. Germline V CDR1 and CDR2: LGHNA, YNFKEQ.